This TCR beta chain was sequenced during a study of CD8+ T cells in alopecia areata. About the study: Tofacitinib therapy took 6 to 18 months; 6 months off drug came after.

Treatment meaning: oral pan-JAK inhibitor, 5-10 mg twice daily. Study-wide points: Scalp clonality, together with expanded CD8+ clones among the top 100, fell significantly with tofacitinib. Affected lesional scalp, above all in alopecia totalis/universalis, was more clonal than normal scalp.

The CDR3 has 10 amino acids. Germline V gene data show CDR1 as SGHTA and CDR2 as FQGTGA. The V gene lost 4 bases and the J gene lost 8 bases, with 3 bases spanning the gap. This clone is a singleton in its sample. The antigen is unknown. The authors extracted RNA and reverse transcribed it into cDNA as the sequencing template. Method: immunoSEQ multiplex PCR; TCRdb's copy keeps in-frame clones and lacks some. Here the sample spans some 45,000 clones, roughly 92% being singletons. This material consisted of CD8+ T cells sorted from blood, taken at week 24, from a patient treated with tofacitinib. The sequence was collected from a human donor with alopecia areata. This rearrangement joins TRBV7-3 to TRBJ2-1, with no clear D. CDR3 in amino acids: CASSWDEQFF. Here the CDR3 DNA reads TGTGCCAGCAGCTGGGATGAGCAGTTCTTC.